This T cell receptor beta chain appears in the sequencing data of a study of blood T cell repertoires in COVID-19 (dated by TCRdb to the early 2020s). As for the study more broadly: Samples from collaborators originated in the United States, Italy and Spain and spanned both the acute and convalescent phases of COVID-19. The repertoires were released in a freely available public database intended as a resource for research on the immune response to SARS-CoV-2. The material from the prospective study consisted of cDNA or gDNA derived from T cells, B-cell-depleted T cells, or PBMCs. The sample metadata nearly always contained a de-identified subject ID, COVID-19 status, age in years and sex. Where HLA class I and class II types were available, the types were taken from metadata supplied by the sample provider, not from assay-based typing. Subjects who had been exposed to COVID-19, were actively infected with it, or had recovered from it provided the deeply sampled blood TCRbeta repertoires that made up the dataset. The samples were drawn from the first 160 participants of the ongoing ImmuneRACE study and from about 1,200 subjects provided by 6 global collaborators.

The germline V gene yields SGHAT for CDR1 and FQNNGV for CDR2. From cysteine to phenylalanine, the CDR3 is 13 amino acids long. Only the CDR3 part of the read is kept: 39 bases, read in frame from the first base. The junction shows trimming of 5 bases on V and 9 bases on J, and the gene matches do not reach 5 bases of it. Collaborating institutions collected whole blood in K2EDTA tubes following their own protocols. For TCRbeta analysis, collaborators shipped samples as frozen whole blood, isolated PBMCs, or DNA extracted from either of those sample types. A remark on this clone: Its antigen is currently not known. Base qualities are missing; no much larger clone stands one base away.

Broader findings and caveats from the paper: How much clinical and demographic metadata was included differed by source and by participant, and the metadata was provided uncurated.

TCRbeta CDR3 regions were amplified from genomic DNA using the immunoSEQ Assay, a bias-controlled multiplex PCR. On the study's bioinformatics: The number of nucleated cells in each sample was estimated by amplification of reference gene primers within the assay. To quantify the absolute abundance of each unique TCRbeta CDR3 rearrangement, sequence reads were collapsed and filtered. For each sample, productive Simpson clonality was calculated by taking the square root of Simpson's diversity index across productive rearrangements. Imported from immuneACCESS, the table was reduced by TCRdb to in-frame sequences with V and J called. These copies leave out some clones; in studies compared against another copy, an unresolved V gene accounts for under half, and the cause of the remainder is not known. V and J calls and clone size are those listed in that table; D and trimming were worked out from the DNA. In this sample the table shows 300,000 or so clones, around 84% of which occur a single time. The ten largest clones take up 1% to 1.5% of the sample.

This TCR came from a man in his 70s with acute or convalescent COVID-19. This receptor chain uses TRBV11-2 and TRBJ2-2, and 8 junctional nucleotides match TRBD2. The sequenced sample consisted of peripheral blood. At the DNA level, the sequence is TGTGCCAGCAGCCACGGGACTAGTTGGGAGCTGTTTTTT. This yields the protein CASSHGTSWELFF.